The 21 T cell receptor beta chains below all came from one sample that was sequenced in a study of T cell repertoires in cytomegalovirus infection (dated by TCRdb to the late 2010s). TCRdb names Illumina HiSeq 1500 as the instrument used. TCRdb reran the public reads through fastp at Q25 and MiXCR, keeping productive beta chains. Merged by CDR3 protein, the rows form single entries marked with the most common genes and DNA. The sample table lists fewer than 200,000 distinct CDR3 sequences, around 15% of them with a count of one. The ten largest clones capture about a quarter of the sample. Input material: PBMCs. The receptors originated from a human donor in good health (CMV status not recorded). Some clones in this sample may be carry-over from other donors' samples.

The chain recombines TRBV24-1 with TRBJ2-1; the D call may be TRBD1 or TRBD2 (7 bases each). Trimming stripped 5 bases from V and 3 bases from J, with 13 bases between. Germline CDR1 and CDR2: KGHDR and SFDVKD. The CDR3 totals 15 residues. Written as DNA, the CDR3 is TGTGCCACCAGTGGAGACAGGGAGGGCTACAATGAGCAGTTCTTC. Translating it yields CATSGDREGYNEQFF.

This clonotype has a handful of counts. The junction and the germline gene differ at one end; a read error may be behind it. The chain has TRBV15 and TRBJ2-2; maybe TRBD2 (5 bases). The germline V gene has CDR1 LNHNV and CDR2 YYDKDF (reference sequence). The CDR3 loop spans 18 amino acids. The chain's CDR3 is CATSRDRRGPSKTGELFF. The CDR3 DNA follows: TGTGCCACCAGCAGAGATAGGAGAGGGCCATCGAAAACCGGGGAGCTGTTTTTT.

CDR3 in DNA: TGTGCCACTAAGTACGGTACCTACGAGCAGTACTTC. Its translation is CATKYGTYEQYF. This chain connects TRBV10-3 to TRBJ2-7; D ambiguous. The CDR3 has 12 residues. With 10 bases removed from V and 2 bases from J, the gap between germline ends came to 12 bases. Looked up from germline, CDR1 is ENHRY and CDR2 is SYGVKD.

This chain links TRBV11-2 with TRBJ2-1; 13 bases fit TRBD2. This CDR3 comprises 16 residues. CDR1 and CDR2 from the germline V gene are SGHAT and FQNNGV. V shed 2 bases, J shed 7 bases, and the junction held 5 bases outside the gene matches. The CDR3 sequence: CASSLPGLAGWNEQFF. CDR3 nucleotide sequence: TGTGCCAGCAGCTTACCGGGACTAGCGGGATGGAATGAGCAGTTCTTC.

The chain combines TRBV5-8 with TRBJ2-2; D is possibly TRBD2 (5 bases). The CDR3 length is 14 residues. V was trimmed by 7 bases and J by 1 base, leaving 11 bases between them. CDR1 is SGHTS, CDR2 YDEGEE, per germline. The CDR3 DNA follows: TGTGCCAGCGACACTAGGCAGAACACCGGGGAGCTGTTTTTT. Translating it yields CASDTRQNTGELFF.

This chain connects TRBV7-3 to TRBJ2-4; the D call may be TRBD1 or TRBD2 (5 bases each). Germline CDR1 SGHTA, CDR2 FQGTGA. The V gene lost 0 bases and the J gene lost 14 bases, with 14 bases spanning the gap. There are 13 residues in the CDR3. The CDR3 sequence: CASSLTDWGPKYF. CDR3 nucleotide sequence: TGTGCCAGCAGCTTAACGGATTGGGGACCCAAGTACTTC.

This clonotype has a count of ten or more. The chain uses TRBV7-2 and TRBJ2-1; D is ambiguous. Trimming removed 0 bases from V and 15 bases from J, with 12 bases in between. Germline V gene lookup returns CDR1 SGHTA and CDR2 FQGNSA. The CDR3 is 12 amino acids. The CDR3 DNA follows: TGTGCCAGCAGCTTAGCGTGGCAGGAGACGTTCTTC. The encoded protein is CASSLAWQETFF.

The chain uses TRBV20-1 and TRBJ1-5; D is undetermined. This CDR3 has 14 residues. The V end was cut by 6 bases, the J end by 0 bases, with 12 bases between. Germline-derived CDR1 and CDR2 are DFQATT and SNEGSKA (reference sequence). The CDR3 DNA reads TGCAGTGCCCCAGACCGGTATAGCAATCAGCCCCAGCATTTT. As protein: CSAPDRYSNQPQHF.

This clonotype has at least ten counts. Mismatch with germline at one junction end may stem from a read error. The V and J genes are TRBV12-3 or TRBV12-4 and TRBJ1-5; the D is unclear. CDR3 length: 15 residues. This CDR3 reads CASNLRRGLNQPQHF. The CDR3, as DNA: TGTGCCAGCAATTTACGCAGAGGGCTTAATCAGCCCCAGCATTTT.

In the case of this clonotype: The junction does not match germline at one end; this may be a read error. The chain has TRBV29-1 and TRBJ2-3, with D maybe TRBD1 (6 bases). Per germline, CDR1 SQVTM and CDR2 ANQGSEA. CDR3 length: 14 residues. The CDR3 region is CSAPVRGRTDAQYF. In DNA, the CDR3 is TGCAGCGCCCCCGTGAGAGGGCGGACAGATGCGCAGTATTTT.

This clonotype came up many times. The chain combines TRBV6-5 with TRBJ2-1; 10 bases fit TRBD2. There are 16 residues in the CDR3. Trimming removed 6 bases from V and 1 base from J; junction bases left unmatched: 6. Germline V gene sequence: CDR1 MNHEY, CDR2 SVGAGI. The CDR3 DNA sequence: TGTGCCAGCAGGTATAGCGGGGGGATTTCCTACAATGAGCAGTTCTTC. It specifies CASRYSGGISYNEQFF.

Only one count was recorded for this clonotype. The chain has TRBV12-3 or TRBV12-4 and TRBJ2-1; 8 bases line up with TRBD2. V lost 2 bases, J lost 9 bases, and 9 bases stayed unmatched. The CDR3 length is 15 residues. This CDR3 reads CASSLLSGRTSEQFF. The DNA of the CDR3 is TGTGCCAGCAGTTTACTCAGCGGGAGAACGAGTGAGCAGTTCTTC.

This clonotype was seen repeatedly, ten times or more. The chain links TRBV7-8 to TRBJ1-2; 10 nucleotides align to TRBD1. Germline V gene data show CDR1 as SGHVS and CDR2 as FQNEAQ. The CDR3 spans 15 residues. J lost 5 bases, V lost 6 bases, and 9 bases had no gene match. CDR3 residues: CASSRADRGSYGYTF. In nucleotides, the CDR3 is TGTGCCAGCAGTCGCGCGGACAGGGGGTCGTATGGCTACACCTTC. The whole variable domain, remainder taken from reference TRBV7-8 and TRBJ1-2, is GAGVSQSPRYKVAKRGQDVALRCDPISGHVSLFWYQQALGQGPEFLTYFQNEAQLDKSGLPSDRFFAERPEGSVSTLKIQRTQQEDSAVYLCASSRADRGSYGYTFGSGTRLTVV.

The chain uses TRBV20-1 and TRBJ2-1, with a weak D call TRBD2 (6 bases). Per germline, CDR1 DFQATT and CDR2 SNEGSKA (reference sequence). Trimming removed 5 bases from V and 7 bases from J, with 18 bases in between. The CDR3 consists of 14 residues. Written as DNA, the CDR3 is TGCAGTGCTCCGGACTTCCCGGGGAGGAATGAGCAGTTCTTC. Translation: CSAPDFPGRNEQFF.

The V call is TRBV10-3, the J call TRBJ1-5, with D possibly matching TRBD1 (5 bases). This CDR3 contains 15 residues. Germline assignment: CDR1 ENHRY and CDR2 SYGVKD. Deletions cut 5 bases from V and 0 bases from J, with 11 bases between. CDR3 in amino acids: CAISPGPASNQPQHF. The CDR3 DNA follows: TGTGCCATCAGTCCGGGACCGGCTAGCAATCAGCCCCAGCATTTT.

This clonotype was observed many times. Here the CDR3 DNA reads TGTGCCAGCAGTATCGGACAGGGGGCGAACAATCAGCCCCAGCATTTT. This codes for CASSIGQGANNQPQHF. The V and J genes are TRBV6-1 and TRBJ1-5; TRBD1 matches at 11 bases. This CDR3 region has 16 residues. The junction had 6 bases not matched to a gene; V was cut back by 5 bases and J by 3 bases. Per the germline V gene, CDR1 is MNHNS and CDR2 is SASEGT.

This chain joins TRBV28 and TRBJ1-5; 10 bases map to TRBD1. With 6 bases clipped from V and 7 bases from J, the junction kept 9 bases outside the gene matches. The CDR3 consists of 15 residues. CDR1 and CDR2 from the germline V gene are MDHEN and SYDVKM. In DNA form, the CDR3 reads TGTGCCAGCAGCCCCACGGGACAGGGGTTGCAGCCCCAGCATTTT. Translating it yields CASSPTGQGLQPQHF.

This clonotype was counted ten times or more. This chain joins TRBV7-2 and TRBJ2-1, with D perhaps TRBD2 (7 bases). The V gene's germline CDR1 is SGHTA and CDR2 FQGNSA. CDR3 length equals 15 residues. V was pared by 0 bases and J by 6 bases, with 12 bases between. CDR3 DNA: TGTGCCAGCAGCTTAGCGGGGGGGCCTATCAATGAGCAGTTCTTC. Translated, it gives CASSLAGGPINEQFF.

This clonotype was detected many times. The rearrangement joins TRBV7-3 to TRBJ1-5, with D possibly being TRBD1 (5 bases). CDR1 and CDR2 (germline): SGHTA, FQGTGA. The CDR3 contains 15 residues. V lost 1 base and J 7 bases, leaving 14 bases between the germline ends. CDR3 nucleotides: TGTGCCAGCAGCTTAATTGGGGGGACCGGACAGCCCCAGCATTTT. Its protein product is CASSLIGGTGQPQHF.

In its sample, this clonotype was seen a few times. V usage is TRBV9 and J usage is TRBJ2-7; the D gene could be TRBD1 or TRBD2 (6 bases each). CDR3 length equals 19 residues. From germline, CDR1 is SGDLS and CDR2 YYNGEE. V gave up 4 bases and J gave up 1 base, with 27 bases separating them. The CDR3 spells CASSSPRGRGGPSSYEQYF. The CDR3 nucleotides read TGTGCCAGCAGCTCCCCCAGGGGAAGGGGAGGCCCCTCTTCCTACGAGCAGTACTTC.

This clonotype was recorded a few times. The gene calls are TRBV7-9 and TRBJ1-1, with D maybe TRBD1 (5 bases). CDR3 length equals 19 residues. Trimming took off 0 bases at V and 1 base at J, with 21 bases between the two ends. Germline CDR1 is SEHNR and CDR2 is FQNEAQ (reference sequence). In DNA form, the CDR3 reads TGTGCCAGCAGCTTAGCGGCGGGACGGAGCATTTCGAAGAACACTGAAGCTTTCTTT. Amino acid sequence: CASSLAAGRSISKNTEAFF.